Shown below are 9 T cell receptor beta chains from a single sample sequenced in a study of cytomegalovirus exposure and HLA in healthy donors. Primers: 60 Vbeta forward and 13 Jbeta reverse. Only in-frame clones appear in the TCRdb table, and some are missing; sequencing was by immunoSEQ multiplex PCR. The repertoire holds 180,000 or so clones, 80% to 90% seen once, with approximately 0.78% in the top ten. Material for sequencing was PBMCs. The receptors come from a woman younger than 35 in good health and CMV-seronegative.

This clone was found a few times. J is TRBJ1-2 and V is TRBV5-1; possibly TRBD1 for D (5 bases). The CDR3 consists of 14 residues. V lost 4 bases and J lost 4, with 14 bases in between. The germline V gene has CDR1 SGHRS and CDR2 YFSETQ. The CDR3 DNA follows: TGCGCCAGCAGCCGGGAGACAGTCGTCTATGGCTACACCTTC. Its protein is CASSRETVVYGYTF.

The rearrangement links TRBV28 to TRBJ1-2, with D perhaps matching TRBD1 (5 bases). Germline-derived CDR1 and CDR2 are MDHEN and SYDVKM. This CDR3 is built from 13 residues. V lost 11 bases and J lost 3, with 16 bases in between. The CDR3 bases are TGTGCCGTAATTCCCGGGACTCACTATGGCTACACCTTC. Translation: CAVIPGTHYGYTF.

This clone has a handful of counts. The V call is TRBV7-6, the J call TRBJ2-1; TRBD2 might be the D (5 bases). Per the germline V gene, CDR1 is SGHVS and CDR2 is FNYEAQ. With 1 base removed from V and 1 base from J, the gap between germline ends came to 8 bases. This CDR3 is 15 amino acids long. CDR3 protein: CASSLVGGSYNEQFF. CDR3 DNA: TGTGCCAGCAGCTTAGTGGGCGGGTCCTACAATGAGCAGTTCTTC.

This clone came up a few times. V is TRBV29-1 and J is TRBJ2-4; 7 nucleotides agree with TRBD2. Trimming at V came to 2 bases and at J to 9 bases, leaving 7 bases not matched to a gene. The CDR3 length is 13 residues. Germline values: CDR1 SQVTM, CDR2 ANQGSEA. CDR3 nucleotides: TGCAGCGTTGAACGGCTAGCGGATGGCATTCAGTACTTC. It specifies CSVERLADGIQYF.

The CDR3, as DNA: TGTGCCAGCAGCTCCTATAGCGGGAGGGCCGTCGCCTACAATGAGCAGTTCTTC. This sequence encodes CASSSYSGRAVAYNEQFF. The rearrangement joins TRBV7-9 to TRBJ2-1; 11 bases match TRBD2. The CDR3 totals 18 residues. V lost 4 bases, J lost 2 bases, and 10 bases stayed unmatched. Per the germline V gene, CDR1 is SEHNR and CDR2 is FQNEAQ (reference sequence).

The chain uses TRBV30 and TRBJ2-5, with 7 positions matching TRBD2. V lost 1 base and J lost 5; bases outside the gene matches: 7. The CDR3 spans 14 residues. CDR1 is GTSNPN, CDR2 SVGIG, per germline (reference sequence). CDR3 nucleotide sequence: TGTGCCTGGAGTGCTCCCGCGGGAGCGGAGACCCAGTACTTC. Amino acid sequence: CAWSAPAGAETQYF.

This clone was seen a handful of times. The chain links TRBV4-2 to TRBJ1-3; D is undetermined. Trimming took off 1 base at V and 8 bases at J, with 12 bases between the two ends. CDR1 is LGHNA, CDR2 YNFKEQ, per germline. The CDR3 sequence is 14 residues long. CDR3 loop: CASSQAQQMDTIYF. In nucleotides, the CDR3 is TGTGCCAGCAGCCAAGCACAGCAAATGGACACCATATATTTT.

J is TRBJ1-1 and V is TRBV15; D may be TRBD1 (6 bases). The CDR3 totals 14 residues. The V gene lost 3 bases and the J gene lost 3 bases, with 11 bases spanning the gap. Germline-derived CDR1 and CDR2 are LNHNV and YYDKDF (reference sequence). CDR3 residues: CATSSRGGDTEAFF. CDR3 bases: TGTGCCACCAGCAGTAGGGGGGGAGACACTGAAGCTTTCTTT.

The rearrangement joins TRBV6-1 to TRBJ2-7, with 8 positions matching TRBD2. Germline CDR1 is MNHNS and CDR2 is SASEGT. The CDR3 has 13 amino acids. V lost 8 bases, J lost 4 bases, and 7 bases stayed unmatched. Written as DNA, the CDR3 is TGTGCCAGCCTGGGACTAGTATTGTACGAGCAGTACTTC. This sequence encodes CASLGLVLYEQYF.